The rows below give T cell receptor beta chains drawn from one sample of a study of blood T cell repertoires in COVID-19. Data came from immunoSEQ multiplex PCR; TCRdb stores just in-frame clones and leaves some out. The data show roughly 150,000 clones, around 85% seen once. The sequenced sample consisted of peripheral blood. All receptors come from a man older than 75 with COVID-19, enrolled during active disease. Each CDR3 is given without its conserved first and last residue. The D gene is left open where the match is weak. Size is omitted from some rows. Given values are once, few, many or a class for expanded clones.

clone_size d_call j_call v_call cdr3_aa
- - TRBJ1-1 TRBV19 ASNGETLGDTEAF
- - TRBJ1-5 TRBV19 ASSMRGAQPQH
- - TRBJ1-1 TRBV13 ASSFSAAVTEAF
- - TRBJ1-5 TRBV7-3 ASSFRPKAVISNQPQH
- TRBD1 TRBJ1-4 TRBV19 ASSPARDRYGI
- TRBD1 TRBJ1-2 TRBV20-1 SASRQGVGYGYT
few TRBD1 TRBJ1-5 TRBV9 ASSVGQGNQPQH
few - TRBJ2-5 TRBV10-3 AIGEGGNQETQY
once - TRBJ2-2 TRBV7-3 ASSFSNTGELF
- TRBD2 TRBJ2-7 TRBV7-2 ASSGTSGRYEQY
- - TRBJ1-4 TRBV5-1 ASSPLTGGEKLF
once TRBD1 TRBJ1-2 TRBV28 ASLPGTGGIYGYT
- TRBD1 TRBJ1-4 TRBV4-2 ASSQEGQQEKLF
once - TRBJ1-4 TRBV6-6 ASSPKGGGRTNEKLF
- TRBD1 TRBJ1-2 TRBV6-6 ARSQGARYGYT
- TRBD2 TRBJ2-7 TRBV4-2 ASSQVGEGLEQY
few - TRBJ1-3 TRBV2 ASRPGLPGNTIY
- - TRBJ2-7 TRBV11-2 ASSPSRDISYEQY
- TRBD1 TRBJ1-2 TRBV20-1 SASGTGSLDGYT
- - TRBJ2-2 TRBV5-5 ASSLVRGNTGELF
- TRBD1 TRBJ2-3 TRBV28 ASSPMQGATDTQY
once TRBD2 TRBJ2-1 TRBV19 ASKTAGAEQF
once - TRBJ1-3 TRBV24-1 ATSDSFLDRRSSGNTIY
once TRBD1 TRBJ1-6 TRBV19 ASRRDSTTSYNSPLH
- - TRBJ1-2 TRBV24-1 ATSDSGQPYGYT
- - TRBJ1-6 TRBV14 ASSQDGQGNSPLH
few - TRBJ2-5 TRBV2 ASSEEAGAQETQY
few - TRBJ1-1 TRBV7-9 ASSLRGLMNTEAF
- - TRBJ2-3 TRBV9 ASSVGSGGSPDTQY
- - TRBJ1-6 TRBV4-1 ASSLRQGLRSPLH
once - TRBJ2-3 TRBV27 ASSLAGNTDTQY
- TRBD1 TRBJ2-4 TRBV25-1 ASSGQGTKNIQY
once TRBD1 TRBJ1-5 TRBV6-6 ASRLQGNNQPQH
- - TRBJ1-2 TRBV29-1 SVLSQGDPYGYT
- TRBD1 TRBJ2-7 TRBV5-1 ASSATGGSSYEQY
- - TRBJ1-4 TRBV5-4 ASSEPGEEKLF
once - TRBJ1-4 TRBV5-5 ASSFFYSTNEKLF
- TRBD1 TRBJ1-3 TRBV18 ASRGTGTGNTIY
- - TRBJ1-1 TRBV6-5 ASGLRVNTEAF
- TRBD1 TRBJ1-6 TRBV2 ASRDRGRPNSPLH
- TRBD1 TRBJ2-7 TRBV25-1 ASSAGWGQKSYEQY
few TRBD1 TRBJ1-5 TRBV7-3 ASSLQGDQPQH
- TRBD1 TRBJ2-6 TRBV2 ASRGGTGGSGANVLT
- TRBD1 TRBJ2-1 TRBV19 ASSIVTGGYNEQF
- TRBD2 TRBJ2-3 TRBV6-2/TRBV6-3 ASSARGVPADTQY
- - TRBJ1-1 TRBV21-1 ASSKRGESEAF